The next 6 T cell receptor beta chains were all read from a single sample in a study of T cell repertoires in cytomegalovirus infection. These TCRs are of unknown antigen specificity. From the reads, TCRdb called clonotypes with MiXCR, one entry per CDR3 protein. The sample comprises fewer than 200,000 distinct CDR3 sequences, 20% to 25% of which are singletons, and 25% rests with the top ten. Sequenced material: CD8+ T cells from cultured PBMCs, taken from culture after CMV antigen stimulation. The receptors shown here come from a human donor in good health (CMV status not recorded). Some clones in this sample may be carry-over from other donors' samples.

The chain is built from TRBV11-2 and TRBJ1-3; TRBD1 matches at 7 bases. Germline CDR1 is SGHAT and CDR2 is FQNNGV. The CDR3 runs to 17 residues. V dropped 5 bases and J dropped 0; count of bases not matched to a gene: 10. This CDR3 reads CASSLPTGKLSGNTIYF. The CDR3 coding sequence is TGTGCCAGCAGCCTCCCGACAGGGAAACTCTCTGGAAACACCATATATTTT.

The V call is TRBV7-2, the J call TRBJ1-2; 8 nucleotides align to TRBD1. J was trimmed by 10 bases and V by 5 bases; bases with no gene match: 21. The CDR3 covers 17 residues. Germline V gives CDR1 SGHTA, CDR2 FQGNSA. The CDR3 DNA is TGTGCCAGCAGCAGAAAGTATGGGGACAGGCCCGGATTCGACTACACCTTC. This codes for CASSRKYGDRPGFDYTF.

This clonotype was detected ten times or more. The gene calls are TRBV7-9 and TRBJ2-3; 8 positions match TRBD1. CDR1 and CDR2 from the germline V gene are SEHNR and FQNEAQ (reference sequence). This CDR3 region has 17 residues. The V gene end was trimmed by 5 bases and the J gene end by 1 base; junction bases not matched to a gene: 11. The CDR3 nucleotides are TGTGCCAGCAGCCCACCTAATTCAGGGGGCCGCACAGATACGCAGTATTTT. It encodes CASSPPNSGGRTDTQYF. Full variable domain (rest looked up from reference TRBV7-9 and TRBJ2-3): DTGVSQNPRHKITKRGQNVTFRCDPISEHNRLYWYRQTLGQGPEFLTYFQNEAQLEKSRLLSDRFSAERPKGSFSTLEIQRTEQGDSAMYLCASSPPNSGGRTDTQYFGPGTRLTVL.

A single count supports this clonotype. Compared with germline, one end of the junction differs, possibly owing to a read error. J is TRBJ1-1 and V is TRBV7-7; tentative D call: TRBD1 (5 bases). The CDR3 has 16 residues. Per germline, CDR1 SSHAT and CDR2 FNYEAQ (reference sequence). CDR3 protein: CASSRRGGGYSTEAFF. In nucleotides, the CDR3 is TGTGCTAGCAGCCGGAGGGGCGGTGGGTATTCAACAGAAGCTTTCTTT. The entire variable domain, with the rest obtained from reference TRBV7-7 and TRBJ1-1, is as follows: GAGVSQSPRYKVTKRGQDVTLRCDPISSHATLYWYQQALGQGPEFLTYFNYEAQPDKSGLPSDRFSAERPEGSISTLTIQRTEQRDSAMYRCASSRRGGGYSTEAFFGQGTRLTVV.

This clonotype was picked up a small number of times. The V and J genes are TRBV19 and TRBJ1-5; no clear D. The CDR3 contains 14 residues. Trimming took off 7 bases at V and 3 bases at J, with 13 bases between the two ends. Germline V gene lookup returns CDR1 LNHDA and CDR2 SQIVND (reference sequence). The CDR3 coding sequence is TGTGCCAGTACCCTACAGCTCTTCAATCAGCCCCAGCATTTT. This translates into CASTLQLFNQPQHF.

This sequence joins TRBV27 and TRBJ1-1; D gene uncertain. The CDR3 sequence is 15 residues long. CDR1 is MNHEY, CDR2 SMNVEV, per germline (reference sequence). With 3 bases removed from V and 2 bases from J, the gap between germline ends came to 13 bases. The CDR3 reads CASSLAYTPNTEAFF. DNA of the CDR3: TGTGCCAGCAGTTTGGCCTATACCCCAAACACTGAAGCTTTCTTT.